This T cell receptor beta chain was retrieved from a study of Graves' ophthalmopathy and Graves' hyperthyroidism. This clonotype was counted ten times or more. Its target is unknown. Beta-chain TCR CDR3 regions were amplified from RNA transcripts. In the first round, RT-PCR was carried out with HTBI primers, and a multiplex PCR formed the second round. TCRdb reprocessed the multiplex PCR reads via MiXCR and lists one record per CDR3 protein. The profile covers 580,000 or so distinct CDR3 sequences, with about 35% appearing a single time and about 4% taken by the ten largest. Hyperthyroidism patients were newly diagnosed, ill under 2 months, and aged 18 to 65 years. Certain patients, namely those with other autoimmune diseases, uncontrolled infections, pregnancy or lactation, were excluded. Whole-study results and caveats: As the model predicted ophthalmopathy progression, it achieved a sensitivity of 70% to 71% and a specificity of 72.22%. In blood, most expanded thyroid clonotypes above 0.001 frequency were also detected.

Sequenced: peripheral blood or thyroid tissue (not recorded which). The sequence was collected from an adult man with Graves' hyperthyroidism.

The CDR3 loop reads CASSPLQSGPQETQYF. DNA of the CDR3: TGTGCCAGCAGTCCCCTCCAGTCGGGGCCACAAGAGACCCAGTACTTC. The chain recombines TRBV2 with TRBJ2-5; the D gene could be TRBD1 or TRBD2 (5 bases each). The CDR3 contains 16 residues. Germline V CDR1 and CDR2: SNHLY, FYNNEI. The V end was cut by 5 bases, the J end by 2 bases, with 18 bases between.